This passage covers 14 T cell receptor beta chains from one sample sequenced in a study of T-cell memory formation after mild COVID-19. MiXCR, applied by TCRdb to the 5' RACE reads, yields one record per CDR3 protein. The sample contains 350,000 to 450,000 distinct CDR3 sequences, around 30% of which appear only once. Material: PBMCs or a T cell subset sorted from them (not recorded which). These receptors all stem from an adult woman who had mild COVID-19 (a few samples of this study predate the infection). Cell type and time point are not known.

This chain connects TRBV3-1 to TRBJ2-2; 11 bases are a match to TRBD1. The germline V gene encodes CDR1 LGHDT and CDR2 YNNKEL (reference sequence). V dropped 5 bases and J dropped 7; count of bases not matched to a gene: 6. The CDR3 sequence is 15 residues long. CDR3 sequence reads: CASSTGTGGIGELFF. In nucleotides, the CDR3 is TGTGCCAGCAGCACCGGGACAGGGGGGATCGGGGAGCTGTTTTTT.

This chain connects TRBV5-1 to TRBJ1-1, with D unresolved. The ends were cut back, 4 bases at V and 1 base at J, with 14 bases in the middle. Germline V lookup: CDR1 SGHRS, CDR2 YFSETQ. The CDR3 totals 15 residues. As DNA, the CDR3 is TGCGCCAGCAGCACCCTCAGAGACTGGAACACTGAAGCTTTCTTT. Residues: CASSTLRDWNTEAFF.

This clonotype was counted many times. The chain recombines TRBV12-3 or TRBV12-4 with TRBJ2-3, with D possibly being TRBD1 (5 bases). Trimming stripped 7 bases from V and 0 bases from J, with 11 bases between. The CDR3 covers 14 residues. Here the CDR3 DNA reads TGTGCCAGCACCCGTGGACAAAGCACAGATACGCAGTATTTT. It is translated as CASTRGQSTDTQYF.

This clonotype was seen repeatedly, ten times or more. The chain links TRBV5-5 to TRBJ2-7; 7 bases are shared with TRBD1. This CDR3 has 16 residues. Germline V CDR1 and CDR2: SGHKS, YYEKEE (reference sequence). The ends lost 4 bases at V and 3 bases at J; junction bases unmatched: 13. The CDR3 sequence: CASSTKPGQSFYEQYF. CDR3 nucleotide sequence: TGTGCCAGCAGCACAAAACCGGGACAGAGCTTCTACGAGCAGTACTTC.

This rearrangement joins TRBV6-5 to TRBJ1-2; D uncertain. The V gene lost 6 bases and the J gene lost 1 base, with 15 bases spanning the gap. The germline CDR1 and CDR2 sequences are MNHEY and SVGAGI. This CDR3 contains 15 residues. The CDR3 DNA follows: TGTGCCAGCAGCCCTACATCCCTGCTTAACTATGGCTACACCTTC. This gives the protein CASSPTSLLNYGYTF.

In its sample, this clonotype was seen a few times. V gene TRBV4-1 combines with J gene TRBJ2-1, with D tentatively TRBD2 (6 bases). CDR1 and CDR2 from the germline V gene are MGHRA and YSYEKL. CDR3 size: 14 residues. The V end was cut by 1 base, the J end by 7 bases, with 11 bases between. Here the CDR3 DNA reads TGCGCCAGCAGCCAAGGGAGGGATTTGAATGAGCAGTTCTTC. It translates to CASSQGRDLNEQFF.

V and J are TRBV5-1 and TRBJ1-1; D is uncertain. CDR3 length: 15 amino acids. Germline-derived CDR1 and CDR2 are SGHRS and YFSETQ. V lost 0 bases and J 3 bases, leaving 12 bases between the germline ends. The CDR3 spells CASSLASGGDTEAFF. CDR3 DNA sequence: TGCGCCAGCAGCTTGGCCTCAGGTGGGGACACTGAAGCTTTCTTT. The full variable domain, in which reference TRBV5-1 and TRBJ1-1 provide the parts outside the CDR3, is KAGVTQTPRYLIKTRGQQVTLSCSPISGHRSVSWYQQTPGQGLQFLFEYFSETQRNKGNFPGRFSGRQFSNSRSEMNVSTLELGDSALYLCASSLASGGDTEAFFGQGTRLTVV.

The chain couples TRBV7-9 to TRBJ2-6, with D perhaps given as TRBD1 or TRBD2 (5 bases each). The V gene's germline CDR1 is SEHNR and CDR2 FQNEAQ (reference sequence). This CDR3 has 17 residues. Trimming pared 4 bases from V and 3 bases from J, leaving 16 bases between. Here the CDR3 reads CASSYYAGTSGANVLTF. Written as DNA, the CDR3 is TGTGCCAGCAGCTATTATGCCGGGACGAGTGGGGCCAACGTCCTGACTTTC.

This clonotype has just one count. The J gene is TRBJ1-1, the V gene TRBV30, with D possibly being TRBD1 (6 bases). Germline CDR1 and CDR2: GTSNPN and SVGIG (reference sequence). Trimming removed 2 bases at V and 7 bases at J, with 17 bases between. This CDR3 is 14 amino acids long. CDR3: CAWSRDLQGLEAFF. CDR3 nucleotides: TGTGCCTGGAGTAGGGATTTACAGGGTCTTGAAGCTTTCTTT. Full variable domain (remainder filled in from reference TRBV30 and TRBJ1-1): SQTIHQWPATLVQPVGSPLSLECTVEGTSNPNLYWYRQAAGRGLQLLFYSVGIGQISSEVPQNLSASRPQDRQFILSSKKLLLSDSGFYLCAWSRDLQGLEAFFGQGTRLTVV.

J is TRBJ2-3 and V is TRBV7-3; D unresolved. Trimming removed 3 bases at V and 5 bases at J, with 15 bases between. Germline CDR1 SGHTA, CDR2 FQGTGA. The CDR3 contains 15 residues. CDR3 residues: CASSLGNVGKDTQYF. As DNA, the CDR3 is TGTGCCAGCAGCTTGGGTAATGTTGGAAAAGATACGCAGTATTTT.

J is TRBJ1-1 and V is TRBV3-1; perhaps TRBD1 as D (5 bases). CDR1 and CDR2 from the germline V gene are LGHDT and YNNKEL (reference sequence). V lost 4 bases and J lost 4, with 19 bases in between. This CDR3 has 16 amino acids. CDR3 DNA: TGTGCCAGCAGCCTCCCACTCTTGGGTAGGGGCACTGAAGCTTTCTTT. Its translation is CASSLPLLGRGTEAFF.

This clonotype has only a few counts. The chain couples TRBV5-1 to TRBJ2-3, with 10 bases that match TRBD2. Germline CDR1 SGHRS, CDR2 YFSETQ. V was pared by 1 base and J by 1 base, with 6 bases of the junction left unmatched. The CDR3 consists of 17 residues. The chain's CDR3 is CASSLFSSGGGTDTQYF. The CDR3 DNA is TGCGCCAGCAGCTTGTTCTCCAGCGGGGGGGGCACAGATACGCAGTATTTT.

This clonotype has just a few counts. This sequence joins TRBV4-1 and TRBJ2-2; 9 nucleotides line up with TRBD1. V lost 4 bases and J lost 5; bases outside the gene matches: 8. Germline V gene data show CDR1 as MGHRA and CDR2 as YSYEKL. The CDR3 runs 16 residues. The CDR3 spells CASSPYGQGWTGELFF. CDR3 bases: TGCGCCAGCAGCCCATACGGACAGGGGTGGACCGGGGAGCTGTTTTTT.

This chain uses TRBV9 with TRBJ2-1, with TRBD1 as a possible D gene (5 bases). Looked up from germline, CDR1 is SGDLS and CDR2 is YYNGEE. V lost 3 bases and J lost 6, with 13 bases in between. CDR3 size: 14 residues. CDR3 DNA: TGTGCCAGCAGCGAAGGGGTAAGGGTCAATGAGCAGTTCTTC. It is translated as CASSEGVRVNEQFF.